These T cell receptor beta chains were read from a single sample in a study of blood T cell repertoires in COVID-19. Generated by immunoSEQ multiplex PCR, the TCRdb table keeps only in-frame clones and is missing some. The repertoire holds approximately 35,000 clones, with around 88% as singletons. The sequenced material came from peripheral blood. These receptors originate from a woman in her 70s with active COVID-19. Each CDR3 is given with its conserved first and last residue. D genes are given only for firm matches. Where a row states a size, it is once, few, many or the class of an expanded clone; other rows omit it.

v_call: TRBV7-9
d_call: TRBD2
j_call: TRBJ2-7
clone_size: NA
cdr3_nt: TGTGCCAGCAACTTTGCGGGGGGGGACGAGCAGTACTTC
cdr3_aa: CASNFAGGDEQYF

v_call: TRBV2
d_call: NA
j_call: TRBJ2-7
clone_size: once
cdr3_nt: TGTGCCAGCAGTCCTTATGGGGGGGGCGGGTACGAGCAGTACTTC
cdr3_aa: CASSPYGGGGYEQYF

v_call: TRBV7-2
d_call: NA
j_call: TRBJ1-2
clone_size: once
cdr3_nt: TGTGCCAGCAGGACTTCGTCTTTCTATGGCTACACCTTC
cdr3_aa: CASRTSSFYGYTF

v_call: TRBV28
d_call: TRBD2
j_call: TRBJ2-6
clone_size: NA
cdr3_nt: TGTGCCAGCAGGGGACTAGGTGGGCTTTACTCTGGGGCCAACGTCCTGACTTTC
cdr3_aa: CASRGLGGLYSGANVLTF

v_call: TRBV5-6
d_call: NA
j_call: TRBJ2-5
clone_size: NA
cdr3_nt: TGTGCCAGCAGCTTGTCAGGGTTCGGCCAAGAGACCCAGTACTTC
cdr3_aa: CASSLSGFGQETQYF

v_call: TRBV7-3
d_call: NA
j_call: TRBJ2-5
clone_size: NA
cdr3_nt: TGTGCCAGCAACTTCCTTACTGATACTAGTCAAGAGACCCAGTACTTC
cdr3_aa: CASNFLTDTSQETQYF

v_call: TRBV5-1
d_call: TRBD1
j_call: TRBJ1-1
clone_size: NA
cdr3_nt: TGCGCCAGCAGCTTGGAGTTAAGACAGGGCCAAGGGGGGTTCACTGAAGCTTTCTTT
cdr3_aa: CASSLELRQGQGGFTEAFF

v_call: TRBV10-3
d_call: NA
j_call: TRBJ2-1
clone_size: NA
cdr3_nt: TGTGCCATCAGGCCGACTCCCAGTCAGACCAATGAGCAGTTCTTC
cdr3_aa: CAIRPTPSQTNEQFF

v_call: TRBV9
d_call: TRBD2
j_call: TRBJ2-3
clone_size: NA
cdr3_nt: TGTGCCAGCAGCGTAGCCTATAGCGGGGGGGCCCCAGATACGCAGTATTTT
cdr3_aa: CASSVAYSGGAPDTQYF

v_call: TRBV5-1
d_call: TRBD1
j_call: TRBJ2-2
clone_size: NA
cdr3_nt: TGCGCCACCGGGGACAGGGAAGGCGGGGAGCTGTTTTTT
cdr3_aa: CATGDREGGELFF

v_call: TRBV19
d_call: TRBD2
j_call: TRBJ2-1
clone_size: once
cdr3_nt: TGTGCCAGTAGTCCTCCCCCACTTCTAGCGGGGGATCATAATGAGCAGTTCTTC
cdr3_aa: CASSPPPLLAGDHNEQFF

v_call: TRBV7-9
d_call: TRBD1
j_call: TRBJ1-3
clone_size: NA
cdr3_nt: TGTGCCAGCAGCTTGTACTCCGGGACAGGGACTGGAAACACCATATATTTT
cdr3_aa: CASSLYSGTGTGNTIYF

v_call: TRBV5-6
d_call: NA
j_call: TRBJ2-7
clone_size: NA
cdr3_nt: TGTGCCAGCAGCTTGGGCGGGACCCCCTACGAGCAGTACTTC
cdr3_aa: CASSLGGTPYEQYF

v_call: TRBV27
d_call: TRBD2
j_call: TRBJ2-3
clone_size: NA
cdr3_nt: TGTGCCAGCAGTTTATATGGGCGGGGGTCCACAGATACGCAGTATTTT
cdr3_aa: CASSLYGRGSTDTQYF

v_call: TRBV11-3
d_call: TRBD2
j_call: TRBJ2-2
clone_size: NA
cdr3_nt: TGTGCCAGCAGCTCCCCAGCGGGGGACGACACCGGGGAGCTGTTTTTT
cdr3_aa: CASSSPAGDDTGELFF

v_call: TRBV29-1
d_call: NA
j_call: TRBJ2-3
clone_size: NA
cdr3_nt: TGCAGCGTTGAAGCTGCGCGGGAACTCGATCCCGCGGTTAGCCAGCGTACGCAGTATTTT
cdr3_aa: CSVEAARELDPAVSQRTQYF

v_call: TRBV7-2
d_call: NA
j_call: TRBJ2-7
clone_size: NA
cdr3_nt: TGTGCCAGCAGCCCGGAGGACGGATTCCAGAACGAGCAGTACTTC
cdr3_aa: CASSPEDGFQNEQYF

v_call: TRBV6-5
d_call: NA
j_call: TRBJ1-1
clone_size: NA
cdr3_nt: TGTGCCAGCAGTTACCTAGGGGAAGGAGCTTTCTTT
cdr3_aa: CASSYLGEGAFF

v_call: TRBV12-3/TRBV12-4
d_call: TRBD1
j_call: TRBJ1-5
clone_size: NA
cdr3_nt: TGTGCCAGCAGTCCGGGACAGTATCAGCCCCAGCATTTT
cdr3_aa: CASSPGQYQPQHF

v_call: TRBV5-1
d_call: NA
j_call: TRBJ1-5
clone_size: NA
cdr3_nt: TGCGCCAGCAGCTTGGGGAACGGTGCGGCTCAGCCCCAGCATTTT
cdr3_aa: CASSLGNGAAQPQHF

v_call: TRBV7-9
d_call: TRBD2
j_call: TRBJ2-1
clone_size: few
cdr3_nt: TGTGCCAGCAGCTTAGGAGCGGGGGGGCCTAGGGCCTACAATGAGCAGTTCTTC
cdr3_aa: CASSLGAGGPRAYNEQFF

v_call: TRBV4-1
d_call: TRBD1
j_call: TRBJ2-6
clone_size: NA
cdr3_nt: TGCGCCAGCAGCCCGACAGGGATTTCCGGGGCCAACGTCCTGACTTTC
cdr3_aa: CASSPTGISGANVLTF

v_call: TRBV6-6
d_call: NA
j_call: TRBJ2-2
clone_size: NA
cdr3_nt: TGTGCCAGCAGTCCCCAATCGCGCGGTGTCACCGGGGAGCTGTTTTTT
cdr3_aa: CASSPQSRGVTGELFF

v_call: TRBV3-1/TRBV3-2
d_call: NA
j_call: TRBJ1-2
clone_size: NA
cdr3_nt: TGTGCCAGCAGCCAAGATTCAGGGAGGAGGGGAAGCTATGGCTACACCTTC
cdr3_aa: CASSQDSGRRGSYGYTF

v_call: TRBV30
d_call: NA
j_call: TRBJ1-4
clone_size: NA
cdr3_nt: TGTGCCTGGAGTGTACTCGCTCGGGAGATTAATGAAAAACTGTTTTTT
cdr3_aa: CAWSVLAREINEKLFF

v_call: TRBV12-3/TRBV12-4
d_call: NA
j_call: TRBJ2-1
clone_size: once
cdr3_nt: TGTGCCAGCAAGACTTCCTCACATGAGCAGTTCTTC
cdr3_aa: CASKTSSHEQFF

v_call: TRBV5-1
d_call: NA
j_call: TRBJ1-4
clone_size: NA
cdr3_nt: TGCGCCAGCAGCCTCACTACAGGCCTTAATGAAAAACTGTTTTTT
cdr3_aa: CASSLTTGLNEKLFF

v_call: TRBV25-1
d_call: NA
j_call: TRBJ1-1
clone_size: NA
cdr3_nt: TGTGCCAGCAGTGCGGGCGGGAAGAGGGGCACTGAAGCTTTCTTT
cdr3_aa: CASSAGGKRGTEAFF

v_call: TRBV28
d_call: NA
j_call: TRBJ1-2
clone_size: NA
cdr3_nt: TGTGCCAGCAGTTTGAGTGAGAACTATGGCTACACCTTC
cdr3_aa: CASSLSENYGYTF

v_call: TRBV11-1
d_call: NA
j_call: TRBJ2-3
clone_size: NA
cdr3_nt: TGTGCCAGCAGCTTATCTGGTTGGCTGGGGGCGGATACGCAGTATTTT
cdr3_aa: CASSLSGWLGADTQYF